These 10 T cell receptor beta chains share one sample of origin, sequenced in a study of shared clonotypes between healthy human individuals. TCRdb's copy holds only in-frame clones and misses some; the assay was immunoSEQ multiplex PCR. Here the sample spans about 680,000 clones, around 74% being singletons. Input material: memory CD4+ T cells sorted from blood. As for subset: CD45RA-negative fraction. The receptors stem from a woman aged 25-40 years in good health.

CDR3 region: CASSGASGSYEQYF. As DNA, the CDR3 is TGTGCCAGCAGCGGGGCTAGCGGCTCCTACGAGCAGTACTTC. The chain combines TRBV7-8 with TRBJ2-7; TRBD2 matches 7 bases. The CDR3 has 14 residues. The J segment lost 0 bases and the V segment lost 5 bases, leaving 4 bases of the junction unmatched. The germline gives CDR1 SGHVS, CDR2 FQNEAQ.

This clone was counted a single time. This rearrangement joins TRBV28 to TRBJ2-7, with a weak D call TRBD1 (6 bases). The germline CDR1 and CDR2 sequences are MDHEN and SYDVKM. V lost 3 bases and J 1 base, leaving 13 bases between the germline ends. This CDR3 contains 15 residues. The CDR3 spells CASSFEGTRSYEQYF. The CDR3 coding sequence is TGTGCCAGCAGTTTTGAGGGGACAAGATCCTACGAGCAGTACTTC.

The chain's CDR3 is CASSPGQPVYGYTF. CDR3 nucleotides: TGTGCCAGCTCACCGGGACAGCCAGTCTATGGCTACACCTTC. V and J are TRBV18 and TRBJ1-2; TRBD1 matches at 7 bases. J gave up 4 bases and V 3 bases, and 5 bases lay outside the gene matches. This CDR3 has 14 amino acids. Germline V gives CDR1 KGHSH, CDR2 LQKENI. Drawing the rest from reference TRBV18 and TRBJ1-2, the complete variable domain is NAGVMQNPRHLVRRRGQEARLRCSPMKGHSHVYWYRQLPEEGLKFMVYLQKENIIDESGMPKERFSAEFPKEGPSILRIQQVVRGDSAAYFCASSPGQPVYGYTFGSGTRLTVV.

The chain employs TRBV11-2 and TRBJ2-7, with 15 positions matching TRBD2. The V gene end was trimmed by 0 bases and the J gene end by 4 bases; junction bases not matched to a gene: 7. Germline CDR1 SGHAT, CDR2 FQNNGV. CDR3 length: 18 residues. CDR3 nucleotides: TGTGCCAGCAGCTTAGATAGGAGGACTAGCGGGAGGGCGTACGAGCAGTACTTC. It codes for CASSLDRRTSGRAYEQYF. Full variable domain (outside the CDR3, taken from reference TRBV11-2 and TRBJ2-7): EAGVAQSPRYKIIEKRQSVAFWCNPISGHATLYWYQQILGQGPKLLIQFQNNGVVDDSQLPKDRFSAERLKGVDSTLKIQPAKLEDSAVYLCASSLDRRTSGRAYEQYFGPGTRLTVT.

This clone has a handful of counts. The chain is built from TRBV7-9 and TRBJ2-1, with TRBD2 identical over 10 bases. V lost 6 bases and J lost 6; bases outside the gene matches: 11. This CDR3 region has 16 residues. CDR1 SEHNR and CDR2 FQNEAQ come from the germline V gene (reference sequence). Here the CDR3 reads CASSHNLAGEANEQFF. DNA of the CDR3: TGTGCCAGCAGTCATAACCTAGCGGGGGAGGCCAATGAGCAGTTCTTC. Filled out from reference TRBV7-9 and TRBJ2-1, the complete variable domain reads DTGVSQNPRHKITKRGQNVTFRCDPISEHNRLYWYRQTLGQGPEFLTYFQNEAQLEKSRLLSDRFSAERPKGSFSTLEIQRTEQGDSAMYLCASSHNLAGEANEQFFGPGTRLTVL.

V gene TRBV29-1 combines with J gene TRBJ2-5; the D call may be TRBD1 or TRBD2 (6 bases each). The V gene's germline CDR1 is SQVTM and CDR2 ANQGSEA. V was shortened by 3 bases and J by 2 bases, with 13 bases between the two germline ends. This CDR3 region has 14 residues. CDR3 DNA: TGCAGCGTTGACGGGGGCGGAGCACAAGAGACCCAGTACTTC. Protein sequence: CSVDGGGAQETQYF.

The CDR3 DNA is TGTGCCAGCAGCTTTACCGGGAACACTGAAGCTTTCTTT. It is translated as CASSFTGNTEAFF. The chain is built from TRBV11-3 and TRBJ1-1; D not certain. CDR1 and CDR2 (germline): SGHNT, YENEEA. The germline V and J ends were trimmed by 3 bases and 1 base, with 6 bases remaining between them. CDR3 length: 13 residues. The full variable domain, with the rest looked up from reference TRBV11-3 and TRBJ1-1, is EAGVVQSPRYKIIEKKQPVAFWCNPISGHNTLYWYLQNLGQGPELLIRYENEEAVDDSQLPKDRFSAERLKGVDSTLKIQPAELGDSAVYLCASSFTGNTEAFFGQGTRLTVV.

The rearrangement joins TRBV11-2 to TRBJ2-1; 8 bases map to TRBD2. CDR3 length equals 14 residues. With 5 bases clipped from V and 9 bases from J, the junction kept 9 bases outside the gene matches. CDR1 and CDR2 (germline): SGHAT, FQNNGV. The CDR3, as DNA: TGTGCCAGCAGCCCCGGGACTAGAACTTTTGAGCAGTTCTTC. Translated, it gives CASSPGTRTFEQFF.

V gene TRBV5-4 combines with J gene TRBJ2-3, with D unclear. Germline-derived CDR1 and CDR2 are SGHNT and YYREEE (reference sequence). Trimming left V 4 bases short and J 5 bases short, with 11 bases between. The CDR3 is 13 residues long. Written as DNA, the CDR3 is TGTGCCAGCAGCCTCCCGCTTGAAGATACGCAGTATTTT. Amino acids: CASSLPLEDTQYF.

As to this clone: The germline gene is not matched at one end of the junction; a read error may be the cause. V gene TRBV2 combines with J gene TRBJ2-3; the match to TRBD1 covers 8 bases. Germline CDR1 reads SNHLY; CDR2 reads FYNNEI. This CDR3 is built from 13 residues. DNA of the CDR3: TGTGCCAGCAGAGAAGGACAGGGAGATACGCAGTATTTT. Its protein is CASREGQGDTQYF.